These T cell receptor beta chains were read from a single sample in a study of OX40 agonist ivuxolimab in advanced cancers. Method: immunoSEQ multiplex PCR; TCRdb's copy keeps in-frame clones and lacks some. Found here are over 20,000 clones, 75% to 85% of them singletons; the top ten hold around 25%. Sequencing used CD4+ or CD8+ T cells sorted from blood, obtained in a trial of the OX40 agonist ivuxolimab. The receptor set was obtained from an adult with an advanced solid tumor such as melanoma, head and neck, liver or kidney cancer. Each CDR3 is given without its conserved first and last residue. A D gene is named only where the DNA matches it firmly. Rows give clone size only sometimes, using once, few, many, or a class for an expanded clone.

v_call | d_call | clone_size | cdr3_aa
TRBV11-2 | - | few | ASSDMTNEKLF
TRBV5-8 | - | medium-sized | ASSPLGTTNEKLF
TRBV7-9 | - | - | ASSSLEVWAF
TRBV9 | - | - | ASSVSGSQPQH
TRBV5-5 | - | - | ASSPVGGSYEQY
TRBV7-9 | - | - | ASSSTVSSQEGYNEQF
TRBV4-1 | - | - | ASSQRESLGADTQY
TRBV27 | - | - | ASSLVASTDTQY
TRBV2 | TRBD2 | few | ASTFSGSSYEQY
TRBV25-1 | TRBD2 | - | ASSVGAGGYNEQF
TRBV28 | TRBD2 | - | ASRWTSGSGDTQY
TRBV2 | TRBD2 | - | ASSEATSGRNYEQY
TRBV13 | TRBD1 | medium-sized | ASSLGQGGDGYT
TRBV19 | - | - | ASSILSGFEQF
TRBV5-1 | - | - | ASSFSRDYNPPYGYT
TRBV2 | - | once | ASSERGFSRRNTEAF
TRBV5-1 | - | - | ASSYQGEAF
TRBV9 | - | - | ASSSPVGASGNTIY
TRBV14 | - | few | ASSQRAGADGYT
TRBV2 | - | - | ASSFGGEQY
TRBV14 | - | - | ASSQEWGPYEQY
TRBV30 | - | few | AWSVELFSGNTIY
TRBV4-1 | - | medium-sized | ASSQDAGNTEAF
TRBV9 | - | - | ASSPPRTVEQF
TRBV5-6 | TRBD1 | - | ASSLMGVTGGYNEQF
TRBV4-1 | TRBD2 | - | ASSQGTSLNTGELF
TRBV7-8 | TRBD2 | - | ASSVTLRTSAGFEQF
TRBV28 | - | - | ASNRDLGEQY
TRBV28 | - | - | ASSLQWGTTYEQY
TRBV29-1 | TRBD2 | - | SVGSGGADTQY
TRBV29-1 | - | - | SVETGWNEQF
TRBV4-1 | - | many | ASSQVHGAVNYEQY